The entry that follows covers one T cell receptor (beta chain) sequence. The data were obtained in a study of blood T cell repertoires in COVID-19. Authors' processing steps: Reference gene primer amplification in the assay estimated nucleated cell counts. TCRdb's table, derived via immunoSEQ multiplex PCR, lists solely in-frame clones and lacks some. That table supplies the V and J calls and clone size; D and trimming were determined from the DNA. The sample consists of 150,000 to 200,000 clones, about 90% of them appearing once. The CDR3 is 14 residues long. V was shortened by 2 bases and J by 3 bases, with 10 bases between the two germline ends. Germline V lookup: CDR1 MDHEN, CDR2 SYDVKM.

The chain joins TRBV28 to TRBJ1-2; D is undetermined. The source is a woman aged 70 to 79 with acute or convalescent COVID-19. What was sequenced was peripheral blood. This chain's CDR3 is CASSLRGPYYGYTF. In DNA, the CDR3 is TGTGCCAGCAGTTTAAGAGGTCCTTACTATGGCTACACCTTC.